This paragraph reports one T cell receptor beta chain. Libraries were prepared by immunoSEQ multiplex PCR; TCRdb keeps only in-frame clonotypes and omits some of them. This repertoire shows roughly 24,000 clones, less than 80% found once; its top ten account for under 10%. These data belong to a study of cytotoxic CD8 clonotypes in ibrutinib-treated CLL. The specimen comprised PBMCs, sampled before ibrutinib treatment. This sequence was found in a human donor with chronic lymphocytic leukemia.

The CDR3 DNA is TGTGCCAGCAGCTTAGCGGGTGGAGGAACCCAGTACTTC. As protein: CASSLAGGGTQYF. The chain is built from TRBV7-8 and TRBJ2-5; perhaps TRBD2 as D (5 bases). The CDR3 consists of 13 residues. V dropped 0 bases and J dropped 8 bases, with 10 bases sitting between them. Germline CDR1 SGHVS, CDR2 FQNEAQ.